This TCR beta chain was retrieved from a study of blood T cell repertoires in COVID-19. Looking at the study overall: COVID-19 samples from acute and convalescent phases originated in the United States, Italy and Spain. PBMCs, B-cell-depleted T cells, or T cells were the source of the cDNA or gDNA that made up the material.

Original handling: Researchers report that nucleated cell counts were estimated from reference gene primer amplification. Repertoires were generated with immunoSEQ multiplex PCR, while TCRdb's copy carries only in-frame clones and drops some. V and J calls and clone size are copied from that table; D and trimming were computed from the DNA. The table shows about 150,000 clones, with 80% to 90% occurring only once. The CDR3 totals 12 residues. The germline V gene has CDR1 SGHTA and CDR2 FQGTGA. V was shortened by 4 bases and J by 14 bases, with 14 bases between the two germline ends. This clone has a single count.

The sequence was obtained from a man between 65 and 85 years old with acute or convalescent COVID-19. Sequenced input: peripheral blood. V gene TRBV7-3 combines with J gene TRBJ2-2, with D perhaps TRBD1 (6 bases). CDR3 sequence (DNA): TGTGCCAGCAGCTCACAAGCCGGGACACTGTTTTTT. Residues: CASSSQAGTLFF.